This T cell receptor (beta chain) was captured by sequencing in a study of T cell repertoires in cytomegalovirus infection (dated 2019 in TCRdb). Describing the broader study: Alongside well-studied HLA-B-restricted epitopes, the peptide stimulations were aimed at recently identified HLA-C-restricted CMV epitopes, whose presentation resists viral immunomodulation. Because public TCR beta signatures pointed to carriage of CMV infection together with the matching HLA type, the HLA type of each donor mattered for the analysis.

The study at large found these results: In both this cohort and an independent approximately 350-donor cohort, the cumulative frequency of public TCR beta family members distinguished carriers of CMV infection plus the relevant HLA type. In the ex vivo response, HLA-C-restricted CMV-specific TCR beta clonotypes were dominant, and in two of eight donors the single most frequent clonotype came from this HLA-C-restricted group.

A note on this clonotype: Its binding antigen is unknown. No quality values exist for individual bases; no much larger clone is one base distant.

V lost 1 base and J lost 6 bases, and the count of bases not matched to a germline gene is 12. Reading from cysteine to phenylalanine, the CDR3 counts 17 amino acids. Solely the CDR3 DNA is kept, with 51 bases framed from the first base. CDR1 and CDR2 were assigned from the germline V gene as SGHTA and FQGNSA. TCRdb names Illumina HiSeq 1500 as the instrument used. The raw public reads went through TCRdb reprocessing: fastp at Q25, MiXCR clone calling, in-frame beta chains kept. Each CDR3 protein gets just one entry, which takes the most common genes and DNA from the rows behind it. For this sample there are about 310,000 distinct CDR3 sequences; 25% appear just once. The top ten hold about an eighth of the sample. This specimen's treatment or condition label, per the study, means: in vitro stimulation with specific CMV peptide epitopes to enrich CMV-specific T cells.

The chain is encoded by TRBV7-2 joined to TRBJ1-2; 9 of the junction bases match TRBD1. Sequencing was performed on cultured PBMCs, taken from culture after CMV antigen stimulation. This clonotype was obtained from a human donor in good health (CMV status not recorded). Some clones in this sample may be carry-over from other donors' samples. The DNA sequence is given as TGTGCCAGCAGCTTAGGGACAGGGGTCTCTACCCCCCATGGCTACACCTTC. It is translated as CASSLGTGVSTPHGYTF.